These T cell receptor beta chains were read from a single sample in a study of regulatory T cells in long-lasting Graves disease. TCRdb reprocessed the multiplex PCR reads via MiXCR and lists one record per CDR3 protein. Among about 460,000 distinct CDR3 sequences, 22% were seen once, and the ten largest hold around 13%. Sequenced material: peripheral blood mononuclear cells (PBMCs), taken when the disease was refractory, from a patient treated with antithyroid drugs. These receptors all stem from a female donor with Graves disease. Each CDR3 is given with its conserved first and last residue. D genes are given only for firm matches. Part of the rows lack a size; the others show once, few, many or a class for expanded clones.

abundance	v_gene	j_gene	d_gene	CDR3aa	CDR3nt
many	TRBV28	TRBJ1-1	NA	CATTEQGIEAFF	TGTGCCACCACCGAACAGGGTATAGAAGCTTTCTTT
NA	TRBV7-3	TRBJ1-1	TRBD1	CASSPGTGEGTEAFF	TGTGCCAGCAGCCCCGGGACAGGGGAAGGTACTGAAGCTTTCTTT
many	TRBV12-3/TRBV12-4	TRBJ1-5	TRBD1	CASSPPTGVGQPQHF	TGTGCCAGCAGTCCACCGACAGGGGTTGGGCAGCCCCAGCATTTT
NA	TRBV9	TRBJ2-7	NA	CASSVGEDEQYF	TGTGCCAGCAGCGTAGGTGAGGACGAGCAGTACTTC
NA	TRBV4-2	TRBJ1-1	NA	CASSQDSANTEAFF	TGTGCCAGCAGCCAAGATTCCGCGAACACTGAAGCTTTCTTT
many	TRBV27	TRBJ1-2	NA	CASSLMGPGGTYGYTF	TGTGCCAGCAGTTTAATGGGACCAGGTGGGACCTATGGCTACACCTTC
few	TRBV19	TRBJ1-1	NA	CASNPMGGLGNTEAFF	TGTGCCAGTAACCCGATGGGGGGATTGGGGAACACTGAAGCTTTCTTT
NA	TRBV18	TRBJ2-5	TRBD2	CASSPGTSGREYF	TGTGCCAGCTCACCAGGGACTAGCGGGAGAGAGTACTTC
many	TRBV6-1	TRBJ1-2	NA	CASSPDLIISNYGYTF	TGTGCCAGCAGCCCGGACCTAATAATTTCTAACTATGGCTACACCTTC
few	TRBV7-9	TRBJ1-4	NA	CASSLGLGTNEKLFF	TGTGCCAGCAGCTTGGGGTTAGGAACTAATGAAAAACTGTTTTTT
many	TRBV6-1	TRBJ1-2	NA	CASSRTELNYGYTF	TGTGCCAGCAGCCGGACAGAACTAAACTATGGCTACACCTTC
NA	TRBV6-5	TRBJ1-5	NA	CASSYGESVGSQPQHF	TGTGCCAGCAGTTACGGGGAAAGTGTGGGGAGTCAGCCCCAGCATTTT
many	TRBV10-3	TRBJ2-2	NA	CAISAGKDAGELFF	TGTGCCATCAGTGCGGGCAAGGACGCCGGGGAGCTGTTTTTT
few	TRBV5-6	TRBJ2-3	NA	CASSSTGPLSSLRDTQYF	TGTGCCAGCAGCTCCACGGGCCCCCTCTCTAGCCTCAGAGATACGCAGTATTTT
NA	TRBV7-9	TRBJ1-1	TRBD1	CASSMTGSNTEAFF	TGTGCCAGCAGCATGACAGGGTCGAACACTGAAGCTTTCTTT
many	TRBV28	TRBJ1-2	NA	CASSFSRGYTF	TGTGCCAGCAGTTTCAGTCGGGGCTACACCTTC
NA	TRBV19	TRBJ1-2	NA	CASSPRQAPWGYTF	TGTGCCAGTAGTCCCCGACAGGCCCCATGGGGCTACACCTTC
NA	TRBV30	TRBJ2-2	NA	CAWSVWGHLTGELFF	TGTGCCTGGAGTGTGTGGGGGCATCTCACCGGGGAGCTGTTTTTT
many	TRBV19	TRBJ1-1	NA	CASSTAYTVGTEAFF	TGTGCCAGTAGTACAGCCTATACAGTTGGCACTGAAGCTTTCTTT
many	TRBV27	TRBJ2-5	NA	CASSLSSSWETQYF	TGTGCCAGCAGTTTATCATCATCTTGGGAGACCCAGTACTTC
many	TRBV7-2	TRBJ2-7	TRBD1	CASSWSGTGAYEQYF	TGTGCCAGCAGTTGGTCCGGGACAGGGGCCTACGAGCAGTACTTC
few	TRBV13	TRBJ1-1	NA	CASSLFGGGNTEAFF	TGTGCCAGCAGCTTATTTGGGGGTGGGAACACTGAAGCTTTCTTT
many	TRBV28	TRBJ1-5	NA	CASSSGSISNQPQHF	TGTGCCAGCAGTTCAGGATCAATTAGCAATCAGCCCCAGCATTTT
many	TRBV19	TRBJ1-1	NA	CASSMLGGYMNTEAFF	TGTGCCAGTAGTATGTTAGGGGGTTACATGAACACTGAAGCTTTCTTT
NA	TRBV20-1	TRBJ2-1	TRBD1	CSAPADRGEEQFF	TGCAGTGCCCCCGCGGACAGGGGTGAGGAGCAGTTCTTC
NA	TRBV27	TRBJ2-5	NA	CASTRIGIGTQYF	TGTGCCAGCACCCGTATAGGGATAGGGACCCAGTACTTC
many	TRBV28	TRBJ2-4	TRBD2	CASSVWIIAGGKLAKNIQYF	TGTGCCAGCAGTGTTTGGATTATAGCGGGAGGGAAACTAGCCAAAAACATTCAGTACTTC
NA	TRBV12-3/TRBV12-4	TRBJ2-7	NA	CAGSFKVFIYEQYF	TGTGCCGGCAGTTTTAAGGTTTTTATATACGAGCAGTACTTC
few	TRBV7-3	TRBJ2-2	NA	CASSYHYTGELFF	TGTGCCAGCAGCTACCACTATACCGGGGAGCTGTTTTTT
many	TRBV6-1	TRBJ1-2	NA	CASRGLTYGYTF	TGTGCCAGCAGAGGACTGACCTATGGCTACACCTTC
NA	TRBV7-3	TRBJ1-2	NA	CASSLSRSLQVYGYTF	TGTGCCAGCAGCTTAAGCCGCTCCCTTCAGGTCTATGGCTACACCTTC
NA	TRBV6-9	TRBJ2-3	NA	CASSLNLGGADTQYF	TGTGCCAGCAGTTTAAATTTGGGGGGCGCGGATACGCAGTATTTT
NA	TRBV6-5	TRBJ2-5	TRBD2	CASSYGQLAPQETQYF	TGTGCCAGCAGTTATGGACAACTAGCGCCCCAAGAGACCCAGTACTTC
many	TRBV28	TRBJ1-2	TRBD1	CASSPLGQGYGYTF	TGTGCCAGCAGCCCGTTGGGACAGGGGTATGGCTACACCTTC
NA	TRBV9	TRBJ1-2	NA	CASSPFGGGYTF	TGTGCCAGCAGCCCTTTCGGGGGCGGCTACACCTTC
NA	TRBV3-1	TRBJ2-5	TRBD2	CASGGGREETQYF	TGTGCCAGCGGGGGGGGGAGGGAAGAGACCCAGTACTTC
many	TRBV28	TRBJ1-1	NA	CASSSTGLKERSTEAFF	TGTGCCAGCAGTTCCACGGGCCTCAAGGAGCGGAGCACTGAAGCTTTCTTT